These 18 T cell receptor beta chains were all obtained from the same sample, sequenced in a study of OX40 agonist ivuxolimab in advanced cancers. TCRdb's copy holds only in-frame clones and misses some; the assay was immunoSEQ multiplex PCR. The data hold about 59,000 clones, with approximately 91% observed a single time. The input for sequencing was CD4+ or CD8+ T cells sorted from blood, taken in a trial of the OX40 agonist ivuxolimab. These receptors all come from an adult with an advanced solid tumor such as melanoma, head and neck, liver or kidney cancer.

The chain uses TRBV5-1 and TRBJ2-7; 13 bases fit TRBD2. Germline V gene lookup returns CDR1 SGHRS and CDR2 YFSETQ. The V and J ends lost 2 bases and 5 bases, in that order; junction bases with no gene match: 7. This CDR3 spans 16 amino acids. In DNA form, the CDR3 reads TGCGCCAGCAGCTTTGGGACTAGCGGGATCGGGGACGAGCAGTACTTC. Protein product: CASSFGTSGIGDEQYF.

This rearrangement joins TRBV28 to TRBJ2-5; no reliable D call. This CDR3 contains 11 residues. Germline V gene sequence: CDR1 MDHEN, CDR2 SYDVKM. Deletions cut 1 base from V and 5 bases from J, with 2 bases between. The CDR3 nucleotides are TGTGCCAGCAGTTTATCTGAGACCCAGTACTTC. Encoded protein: CASSLSETQYF.

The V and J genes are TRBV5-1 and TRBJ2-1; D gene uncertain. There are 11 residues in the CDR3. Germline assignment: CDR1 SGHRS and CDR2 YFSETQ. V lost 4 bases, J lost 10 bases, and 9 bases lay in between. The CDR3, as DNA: TGCGCCAGCAGCAGGTCCAGGGAGCAGTTCTTC. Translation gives CASSRSREQFF.

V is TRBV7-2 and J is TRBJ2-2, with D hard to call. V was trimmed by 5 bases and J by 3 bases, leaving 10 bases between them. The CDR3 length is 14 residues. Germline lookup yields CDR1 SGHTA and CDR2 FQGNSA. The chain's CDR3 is CASSPPSYTGELFF. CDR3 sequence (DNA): TGTGCCAGCAGCCCGCCGAGTTACACCGGGGAGCTGTTTTTT.

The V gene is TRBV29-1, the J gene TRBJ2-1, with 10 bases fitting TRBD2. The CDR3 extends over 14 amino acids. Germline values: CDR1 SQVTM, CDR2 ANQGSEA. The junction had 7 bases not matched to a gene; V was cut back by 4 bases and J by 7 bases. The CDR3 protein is CSVVGLAGVNEQFF. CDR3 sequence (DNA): TGCAGCGTTGTTGGGCTAGCGGGAGTGAATGAGCAGTTCTTC.

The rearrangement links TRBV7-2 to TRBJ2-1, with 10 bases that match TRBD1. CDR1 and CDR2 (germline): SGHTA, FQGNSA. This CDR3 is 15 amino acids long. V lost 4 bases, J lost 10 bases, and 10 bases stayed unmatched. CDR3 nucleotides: TGTGCCAGCAGCTCCACCGGGACAGGGGTGCGGGAGCAGTTCTTC. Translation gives CASSSTGTGVREQFF.

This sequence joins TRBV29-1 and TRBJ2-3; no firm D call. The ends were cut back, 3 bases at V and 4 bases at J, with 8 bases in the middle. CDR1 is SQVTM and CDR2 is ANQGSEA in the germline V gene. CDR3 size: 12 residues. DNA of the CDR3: TGCAGCGTTGACGGCCCTGCAGATACGCAGTATTTT. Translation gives CSVDGPADTQYF.

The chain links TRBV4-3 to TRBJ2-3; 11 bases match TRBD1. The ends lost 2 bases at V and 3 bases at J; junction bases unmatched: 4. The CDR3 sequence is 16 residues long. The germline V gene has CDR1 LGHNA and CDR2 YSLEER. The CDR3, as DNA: TGCGCCAGCAGCCAACGGACAGGGGGCAGGACAGATACGCAGTATTTT. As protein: CASSQRTGGRTDTQYF.

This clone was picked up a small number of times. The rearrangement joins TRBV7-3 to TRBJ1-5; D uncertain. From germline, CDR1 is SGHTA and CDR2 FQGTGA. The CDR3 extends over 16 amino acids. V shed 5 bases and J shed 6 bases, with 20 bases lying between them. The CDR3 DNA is TGTGCCAGCAGCCCGAAGGTCCAGTCCCCCGTTCAGCCCCAGCATTTT. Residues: CASSPKVQSPVQPQHF.

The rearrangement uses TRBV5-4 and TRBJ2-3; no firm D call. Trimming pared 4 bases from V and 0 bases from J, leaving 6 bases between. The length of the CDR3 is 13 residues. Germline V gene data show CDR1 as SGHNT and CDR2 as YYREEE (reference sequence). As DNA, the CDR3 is TGTGCCAGCAGCGCGACTAGCACAGATACGCAGTATTTT. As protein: CASSATSTDTQYF. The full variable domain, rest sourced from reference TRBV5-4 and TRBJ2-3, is ETGVTQSPTHLIKTRGQQVTLRCSSQSGHNTVSWYQQALGQGPQFIFQYYREEENGRGNFPPRFSGLQFPNYSSELNVNALELDDSALYLCASSATSTDTQYFGPGTRLTVL.

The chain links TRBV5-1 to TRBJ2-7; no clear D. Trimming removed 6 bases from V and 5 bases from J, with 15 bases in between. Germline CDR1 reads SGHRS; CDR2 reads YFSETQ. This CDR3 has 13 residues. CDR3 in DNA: TGCGCCAGCAAGGTAGTCCCGTGGGACGAGCAGTACTTC. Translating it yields CASKVVPWDEQYF.

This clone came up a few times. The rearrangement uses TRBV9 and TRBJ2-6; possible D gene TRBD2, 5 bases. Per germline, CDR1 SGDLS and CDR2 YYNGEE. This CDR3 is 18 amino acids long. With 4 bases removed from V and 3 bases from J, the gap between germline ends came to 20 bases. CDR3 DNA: TGTGCCAGCAGCATCCGGGATCCCGGCTTACTTGGGGCCAACGTCCTGACTTTC. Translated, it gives CASSIRDPGLLGANVLTF.

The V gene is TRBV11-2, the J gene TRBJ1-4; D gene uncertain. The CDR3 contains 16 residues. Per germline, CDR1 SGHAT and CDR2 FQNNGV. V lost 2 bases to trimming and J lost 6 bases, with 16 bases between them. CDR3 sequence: CASSLRISLDHEKLFF. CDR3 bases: TGTGCCAGCAGCTTAAGAATCAGTTTGGATCATGAAAAACTGTTTTTT.

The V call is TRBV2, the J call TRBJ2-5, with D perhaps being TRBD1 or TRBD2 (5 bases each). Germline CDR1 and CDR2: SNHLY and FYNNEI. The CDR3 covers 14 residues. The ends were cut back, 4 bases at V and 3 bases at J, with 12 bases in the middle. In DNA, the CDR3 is TGTGCCAGCAGTGGAGGGGTTTTGGAAGAGACCCAGTACTTC. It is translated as CASSGGVLEETQYF.

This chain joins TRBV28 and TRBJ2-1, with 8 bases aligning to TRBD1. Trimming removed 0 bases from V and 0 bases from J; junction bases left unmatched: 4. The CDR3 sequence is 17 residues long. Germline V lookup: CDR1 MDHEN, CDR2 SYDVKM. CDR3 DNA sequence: TGTGCCAGCAGTTTATGGGGGACAGGAAACTCCTACAATGAGCAGTTCTTC. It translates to CASSLWGTGNSYNEQFF. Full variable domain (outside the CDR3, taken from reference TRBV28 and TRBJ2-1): DVKVTQSSRYLVKRTGEKVFLECVQDMDHENMFWYRQDPGLGLRLIYFSYDVKMKEKGDIPEGYSVSREKKERFSLILESASTNQTSMYLCASSLWGTGNSYNEQFFGPGTRLTVL.

As DNA, the CDR3 is TGCGCCAGCAGCTCCTTGGGTCGGGAGCAGTACTTC. Its protein is CASSSLGREQYF. This chain connects TRBV5-1 to TRBJ2-7, with D unresolved. V was pared by 3 bases and J by 7 bases, with 11 bases between. CDR1 is SGHRS, CDR2 YFSETQ, per germline. This CDR3 region has 12 residues. The complete variable domain, with remaining parts taken from reference TRBV5-1 and TRBJ2-7, reads KAGVTQTPRYLIKTRGQQVTLSCSPISGHRSVSWYQQTPGQGLQFLFEYFSETQRNKGNFPGRFSGRQFSNSRSEMNVSTLELGDSALYLCASSSLGREQYFGPGTRLTVT.

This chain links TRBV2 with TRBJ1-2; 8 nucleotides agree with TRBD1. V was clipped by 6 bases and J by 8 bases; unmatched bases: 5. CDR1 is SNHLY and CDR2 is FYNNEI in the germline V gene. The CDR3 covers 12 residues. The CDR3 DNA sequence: TGTGCCAGCAGGCAGGGGGCGCAGGGCTACACCTTC. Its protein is CASRQGAQGYTF.

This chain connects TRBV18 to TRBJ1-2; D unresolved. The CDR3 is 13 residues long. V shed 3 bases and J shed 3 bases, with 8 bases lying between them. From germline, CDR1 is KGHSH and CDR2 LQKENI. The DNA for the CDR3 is TGTGCCAGCTCACCGACCCAGGACTATGGCTACACCTTC. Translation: CASSPTQDYGYTF. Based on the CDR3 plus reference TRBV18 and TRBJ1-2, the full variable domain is NAGVMQNPRHLVRRRGQEARLRCSPMKGHSHVYWYRQLPEEGLKFMVYLQKENIIDESGMPKERFSAEFPKEGPSILRIQQVVRGDSAAYFCASSPTQDYGYTFGSGTRLTVV.